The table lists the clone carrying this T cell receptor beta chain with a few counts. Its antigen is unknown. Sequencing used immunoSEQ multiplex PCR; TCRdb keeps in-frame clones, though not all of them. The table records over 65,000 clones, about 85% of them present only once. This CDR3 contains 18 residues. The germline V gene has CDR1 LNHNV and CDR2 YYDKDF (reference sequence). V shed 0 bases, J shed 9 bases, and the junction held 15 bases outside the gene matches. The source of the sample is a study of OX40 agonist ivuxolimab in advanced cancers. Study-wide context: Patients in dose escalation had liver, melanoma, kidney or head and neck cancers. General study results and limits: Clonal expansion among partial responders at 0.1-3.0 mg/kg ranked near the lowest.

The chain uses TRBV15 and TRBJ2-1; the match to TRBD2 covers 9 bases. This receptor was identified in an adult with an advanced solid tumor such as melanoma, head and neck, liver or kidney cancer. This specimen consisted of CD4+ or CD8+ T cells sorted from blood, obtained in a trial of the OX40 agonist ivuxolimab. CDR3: CATSRDAPGGGVSGEQFF. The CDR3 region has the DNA TGTGCCACCAGCAGAGACGCTCCGGGCGGGGGGGTATCGGGTGAGCAGTTCTTC.